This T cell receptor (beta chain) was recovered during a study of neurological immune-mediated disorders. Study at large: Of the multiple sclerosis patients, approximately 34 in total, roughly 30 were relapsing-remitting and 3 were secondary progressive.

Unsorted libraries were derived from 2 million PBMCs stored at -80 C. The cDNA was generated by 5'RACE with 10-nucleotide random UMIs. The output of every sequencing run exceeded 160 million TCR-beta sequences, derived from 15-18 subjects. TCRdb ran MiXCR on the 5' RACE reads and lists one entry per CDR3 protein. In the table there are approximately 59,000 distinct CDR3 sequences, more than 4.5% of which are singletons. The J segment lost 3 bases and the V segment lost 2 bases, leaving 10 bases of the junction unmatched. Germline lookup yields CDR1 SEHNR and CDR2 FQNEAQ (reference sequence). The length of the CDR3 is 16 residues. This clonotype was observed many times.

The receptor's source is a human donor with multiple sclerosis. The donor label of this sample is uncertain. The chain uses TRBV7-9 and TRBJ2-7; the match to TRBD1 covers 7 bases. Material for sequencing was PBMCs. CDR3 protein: CASSLLQGKADYEQYF. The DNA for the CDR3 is TGTGCCAGCAGCTTATTACAGGGGAAAGCTGACTACGAGCAGTACTTC. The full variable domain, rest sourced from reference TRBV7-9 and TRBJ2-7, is DTGVSQNPRHKITKRGQNVTFRCDPISEHNRLYWYRQTLGQGPEFLTYFQNEAQLEKSRLLSDRFSAERPKGSFSTLEIQRTEQGDSAMYLCASSLLQGKADYEQYFGPGTRLTVT.